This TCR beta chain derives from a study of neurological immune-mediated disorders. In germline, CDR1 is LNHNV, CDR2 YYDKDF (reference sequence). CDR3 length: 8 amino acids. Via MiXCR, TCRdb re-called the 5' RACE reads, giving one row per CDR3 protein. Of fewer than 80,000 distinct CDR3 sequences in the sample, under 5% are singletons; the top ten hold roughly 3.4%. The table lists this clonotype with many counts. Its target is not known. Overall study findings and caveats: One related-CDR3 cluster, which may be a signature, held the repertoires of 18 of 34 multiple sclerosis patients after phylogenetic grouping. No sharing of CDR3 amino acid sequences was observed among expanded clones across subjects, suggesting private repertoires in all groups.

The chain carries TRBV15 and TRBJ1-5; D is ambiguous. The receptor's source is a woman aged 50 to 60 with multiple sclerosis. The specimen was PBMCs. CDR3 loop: CSNQPQHF. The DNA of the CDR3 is TGTAGCAATCAGCCCCAGCATTTT.